This T cell receptor (beta chain) appears in the sequencing data of a study of T cell responses to AZD1222 COVID-19 vaccine. Study-wide findings and caveats: CD4 TCRs linked to vaccination spanned spike, dominating at 160-218 and 743-854.

The CDR3 covers 16 residues. Germline lookup yields CDR1 MGHRA and CDR2 YSYEKL. Trimming left V 3 bases short and J 0 bases short, with 15 bases between. TCRdb's table, derived via immunoSEQ multiplex PCR, lists solely in-frame clones and lacks some. The sample holds over 95,000 clones, about nine tenths seen once. In the case of this clone: The antigen is undetermined.

The sequence was obtained from an adult in good health. Sequencing used peripheral blood, obtained on day 0 of AZD1222 vaccination. The chain couples TRBV4-1 to TRBJ2-7; possibly TRBD1 for D (6 bases). The chain's CDR3 is CASSQSRQARSYEQYF. In DNA form, the CDR3 reads TGCGCCAGCAGCCAGTCAAGACAGGCCCGCTCCTACGAGCAGTACTTC.